This T cell receptor beta chain is drawn from a study of cytomegalovirus exposure and HLA in healthy donors. Study in general: For the approximately 360 genotyped donors, 65% to 90% fell within the Caucasian-associated ancestry cluster. Broader study findings: Association with HLA alleles at 0.05 false discovery rate was found for around 15,000 TCR beta sequences in a later analysis.

60 Vbeta and 13 Jbeta primers were used in PCR. Sequenced by immunoSEQ multiplex PCR; TCRdb stores in-frame clones only, minus some. Among around 100,000 clones listed, 55% to 65% were seen once. As concerns this clone: Antigen: not known.

Each donor's status was that of a healthy bone marrow donor. The CDR3 is 14 amino acids. Trimming took off 1 base at V and 7 bases at J, with 11 bases between the two ends. The source is a man younger than 45 in good health and CMV-seropositive. The chain employs TRBV23-1 and TRBJ2-1; possibly TRBD2 for D (5 bases). Being an ORF, TRBV23-1 has a function that is uncertain. Source material: PBMCs. The CDR3 reads CASSQLRVGNEQFF. In DNA, the CDR3 is TGCGCCAGCAGTCAATTGCGGGTGGGGAATGAGCAGTTCTTC.